The 25 T cell receptor beta chains below come from one sample, sequenced in a study of shared clonotypes between healthy human individuals (dated by TCRdb to 2019 to 2021). Libraries were constructed by the immunoSEQ multiplex PCR assay. Drawn from immuneACCESS, this table holds only the in-frame rearrangements with V and J called that TCRdb kept. Clones are partly lost; checked studies trace under half to an unresolved V gene and leave the rest unexplained. Across this sample there are some 2,100,000 clones, with more than 85% seen only once. Together, the top ten hold over 1.5% of the sample. CD8 naive samples were CD45RO-negative cells positively selected for CCR7, giving a CD45RA+CCR7+ population that excluded TemRA cells. The sequenced material came from naive CD8+ T cells from PBMCs. The cell subset or site label here, explained by the study, means: CD45RA+CCR7+. All receptors derive from a man aged 18 to 29 in good health. Some clones in this sample may be carry-over from other donors' samples.

The chain combines TRBV2 with TRBJ2-5; D not resolved. CDR1 and CDR2 (germline): SNHLY, FYNNEI. Trimming removed 7 bases at V and 5 bases at J, with 11 bases between. The CDR3 runs 12 residues. CDR3 residues: CASTRPGETQYF. CDR3 sequence (DNA): TGTGCCAGCACACGGCCCGGGGAGACCCAGTACTTC.

This clone has a single count. The chain employs TRBV7-2 and TRBJ2-7, with D maybe TRBD1 (6 bases). Trimming took 4 bases from V and 3 from J, leaving 16 bases between them. The CDR3 runs 15 residues. From germline, CDR1 is SGHTA and CDR2 FQGNSA. CDR3 nucleotides: TGTGCCAGCAGCTCCCATCGACAGGCTGTCTACGAGCAGTACTTC. It is translated as CASSSHRQAVYEQYF.

The genes are TRBV28 and TRBJ2-1; TRBD2 matches at 10 bases. There are 15 residues in the CDR3. Germline V gene lookup returns CDR1 MDHEN and CDR2 SYDVKM. After removal of 7 bases from V and 3 bases from J, the junction contained 6 bases not matched to a gene. CDR3 nucleotide sequence: TGTGCCAGCACTACACTAGCGGGATTCTACAATGAGCAGTTCTTC. This gives the protein CASTTLAGFYNEQFF.

As concerns this clone: At one end the junction does not follow the germline gene, possibly because of a read error. This chain joins TRBV11-2 and TRBJ1-1; D ambiguous. CDR1 is SGHAT and CDR2 is FQNNGV in the germline V gene. The CDR3 extends over 12 amino acids. CDR3 region: CASSLDSLEAFF. Here the CDR3 DNA reads TGTGCCAGCAGCCTAGACTCTCTTGAAGCTTTCTTT.

The rearrangement uses TRBV25-1 and TRBJ2-2; tentatively, D is TRBD1 (6 bases). Germline CDR1 and CDR2: MGHDK and SYGVNS. The V end lost 3 bases, the J end lost 6 bases, and 14 bases lay between the germline ends. This CDR3 spans 15 amino acids. The CDR3 spells CASSDPTGYPGELFF. Here the CDR3 DNA reads TGTGCCAGCAGTGACCCCACAGGGTACCCCGGGGAGCTGTTTTTT. Variable domain in full (rest from reference TRBV25-1 and TRBJ2-2): EADIYQTPRYLVIGTGKKITLECSQTMGHDKMYWYQQDPGMELHLIHYSYGVNSTEKGDLSSESTVSRIRTEHFPLTLESARPSHTSQYLCASSDPTGYPGELFFGEGSRLTVL.

The V gene is TRBV30, the J gene TRBJ1-6; D uncertain. The CDR3 has 15 residues. CDR1 is GTSNPN, CDR2 SVGIG, per germline (reference sequence). Trimming cost V 0 bases and J 7 bases, with 13 bases left between them. The CDR3 loop reads CAWSVGHIENSPLHF. The DNA of the CDR3 is TGTGCCTGGAGTGTAGGCCACATCGAAAATTCACCCCTCCACTTT. Based on the CDR3 plus reference TRBV30 and TRBJ1-6, the full variable domain is SQTIHQWPATLVQPVGSPLSLECTVEGTSNPNLYWYRQAAGRGLQLLFYSVGIGQISSEVPQNLSASRPQDRQFILSSKKLLLSDSGFYLCAWSVGHIENSPLHFGNGTRLTVT.

This clone was picked up one time. CDR3 nucleotide sequence: TGTGCCAGCAGTTCCCCAACTGAAGCTTTCTTT. As protein: CASSSPTEAFF. The chain uses TRBV28 and TRBJ1-1; D gene ambiguous. Trimming cost V 4 bases and J 5 bases, with 5 bases left between them. The germline V gene has CDR1 MDHEN and CDR2 SYDVKM. The CDR3 extends over 11 amino acids. Full variable domain (rest looked up from reference TRBV28 and TRBJ1-1): DVKVTQSSRYLVKRTGEKVFLECVQDMDHENMFWYRQDPGLGLRLIYFSYDVKMKEKGDIPEGYSVSREKKERFSLILESASTNQTSMYLCASSSPTEAFFGQGTRLTVV.

This chain uses TRBV4-1 with TRBJ2-1; D gene unclear. The V and J ends lost 1 base and 7 bases respectively, with 20 bases between them. Germline CDR1 is MGHRA and CDR2 is YSYEKL. The CDR3 loop spans 17 amino acids. This CDR3 reads CASSQVVGTLVGNEQFF. CDR3 nucleotide sequence: TGCGCCAGCAGCCAAGTAGTCGGAACCCTGGTGGGGAATGAGCAGTTCTTC.

In this sample, this clone turned up once. The gene calls are TRBV30 and TRBJ2-5; D perhaps matches TRBD1 (6 bases). V lost 4 bases and J lost 4, with 13 bases in between. This CDR3 has 13 amino acids. Germline CDR1 and CDR2: GTSNPN and SVGIG (reference sequence). CDR3 nucleotide sequence: TGTGCCTGGACCCCGGACAGAGGAGAGACCCAGTACTTC. This gives the protein CAWTPDRGETQYF.

The CDR3 sequence is CASSAALAGVYPSDYNEQFF. CDR3 nucleotides: TGCGCCAGCAGCGCGGCACTAGCGGGAGTTTACCCTTCGGACTACAATGAGCAGTTCTTC. The chain has TRBV5-1 and TRBJ2-1; 11 bases line up with TRBD2. The junction had 18 bases not matched to a gene; V was cut back by 4 bases and J by 3 bases. Germline V lookup: CDR1 SGHRS, CDR2 YFSETQ. The CDR3 length is 20 residues. Full variable domain (outside the CDR3, taken from reference TRBV5-1 and TRBJ2-1): KAGVTQTPRYLIKTRGQQVTLSCSPISGHRSVSWYQQTPGQGLQFLFEYFSETQRNKGNFPGRFSGRQFSNSRSEMNVSTLELGDSALYLCASSAALAGVYPSDYNEQFFGPGTRLTVL.

V gene TRBV30 combines with J gene TRBJ1-4; TRBD1 matches 9 bases. V dropped 3 bases and J dropped 6; count of bases not matched to a gene: 14. The CDR3 extends over 17 amino acids. Germline V CDR1 and CDR2: GTSNPN, SVGIG (reference sequence). CDR3: CAWRKSWGQGEDEKLFF. CDR3 nucleotides: TGTGCCTGGAGAAAATCCTGGGGACAGGGTGAGGATGAAAAACTGTTTTTT.

The chain combines TRBV11-2 with TRBJ2-2; perhaps TRBD2 as D (6 bases). V was pared by 2 bases and J by 4 bases, with 17 bases between. This CDR3 has 17 residues. In germline, CDR1 is SGHAT, CDR2 FQNNGV. The CDR3 nucleotides read TGTGCCAGCAGCTTATCGCGGGAACACCAAACCACCGGGGAGCTGTTTTTT. Encoded protein: CASSLSREHQTTGELFF.

This chain's CDR3 is CASSLLRSVTGANVLTF. CDR3 nucleotides: TGTGCCAGCAGCTTGTTGAGGTCGGTCACGGGGGCCAACGTCCTGACTTTC. The chain uses TRBV5-6 and TRBJ2-6; D is unclear. The CDR3 is made up of 17 amino acids. Germline V gene data show CDR1 as SGHDT and CDR2 as YYEEEE. V dropped 1 base and J dropped 4 bases, with 15 bases sitting between them.

This sequence joins TRBV7-9 and TRBJ2-1; D ambiguous. This CDR3 region has 14 residues. The germline V and J ends were trimmed by 8 bases and 0 bases, with 11 bases remaining between them. The germline gives CDR1 SEHNR, CDR2 FQNEAQ (reference sequence). The CDR3 DNA is TGTGCCAGCTCAAGAGATAGCTCCTACAATGAGCAGTTCTTC. Protein: CASSRDSSYNEQFF.

The chain employs TRBV14 and TRBJ2-7; 11 bases fit TRBD1. The CDR3 consists of 15 residues. Unmatched junction bases numbered 4, after V lost 3 bases and J lost 3 bases. Per the germline V gene, CDR1 is SGHDN and CDR2 is FVKESK. The CDR3 is CASSQWTGGGYEQYF. CDR3 in DNA: TGTGCCAGCAGCCAGTGGACAGGGGGCGGCTACGAGCAGTACTTC.

The rearrangement joins TRBV5-6 to TRBJ1-2, with TRBD1 as a possible D gene (5 bases). The V end was cut by 1 base, the J end by 5 bases, with 12 bases between. CDR3 length: 14 residues. Per the germline V gene, CDR1 is SGHDT and CDR2 is YYEEEE. This CDR3 reads CASSLKGDAYGYTF. The CDR3 DNA sequence: TGTGCCAGCAGCTTGAAAGGGGACGCTTATGGCTACACCTTC.

The rearrangement uses TRBV5-4 and TRBJ2-6; D is unclear. V lost 4 bases and J 3 bases, leaving 11 bases between the germline ends. From germline, CDR1 is SGHNT and CDR2 YYREEE (reference sequence). The CDR3 consists of 15 residues. CDR3 region: CASSPRQDGANVLTF. The DNA of the CDR3 is TGTGCCAGCAGCCCTCGGCAGGATGGGGCCAACGTCCTGACTTTC.

This rearrangement joins TRBV19 to TRBJ2-2; perhaps TRBD1 as D (5 bases). Trimming took off 3 bases at V and 1 base at J, with 12 bases between the two ends. CDR3 size: 16 residues. In germline, CDR1 is LNHDA, CDR2 SQIVND (reference sequence). The CDR3 sequence: CASSISWGGNTGELFF. CDR3 DNA sequence: TGTGCCAGTAGTATTAGCTGGGGCGGGAACACCGGGGAGCTGTTTTTT.

This clone was seen only once. The chain employs TRBV27 and TRBJ2-1; TRBD2 aligns across 7 bases. The length of the CDR3 is 16 residues. Germline CDR1 MNHEY, CDR2 SMNVEV (reference sequence). With 3 bases clipped from V and 2 bases from J, the junction kept 7 bases outside the gene matches. CDR3 nucleotide sequence: TGTGCCAGCAGTTTCCCCTCTAGCGGCACCTACAATGAGCAGTTCTTC. It specifies CASSFPSSGTYNEQFF.

The chain's CDR3 is CASSPTAGVLSGANVLTF. In DNA form, the CDR3 reads TGTGCCAGCAGCCCGACGGCAGGGGTCCTCTCTGGGGCCAACGTCCTGACTTTC. This chain uses TRBV7-6 with TRBJ2-6, with a tentative D call TRBD1 (6 bases). The CDR3 spans 18 residues. V was cut by 5 bases and J by 0 bases, with 17 bases left in between. Germline V gives CDR1 SGHVS, CDR2 FNYEAQ.

The chain uses TRBV27 and TRBJ2-7; 7 bases are shared with TRBD1. The germline gives CDR1 MNHEY, CDR2 SMNVEV (reference sequence). V trimming: 9 bases; J trimming: 2 bases; junction bases outside the gene matches: 13. This CDR3 contains 15 residues. The DNA for the CDR3 is TGTGCCAGTAGGCCTTGGGGGACAGCGGCCTACGAGCAGTACTTC. It specifies CASRPWGTAAYEQYF.

The rearrangement uses TRBV15 and TRBJ2-7; tentative D call: TRBD2 (5 bases). In germline, CDR1 is LNHNV, CDR2 YYDKDF (reference sequence). The CDR3 covers 15 residues. Trimming took off 0 bases at V and 7 bases at J, with 16 bases between the two ends. CDR3 in amino acids: CATSRDTVATGEQYF. CDR3 sequence (DNA): TGTGCCACCAGCAGAGATACGGTGGCCACGGGAGAGCAGTACTTC.

A note on this clone: Other DNA sequences in the sample encode the same CDR3. The chain uses TRBV7-9 and TRBJ2-7; TRBD1 is a possible D gene (5 bases). The germline CDR1 and CDR2 sequences are SEHNR and FQNEAQ (reference sequence). Trimming removed 3 bases from V and 1 base from J, with 7 bases in between. This CDR3 spans 13 amino acids. CDR3 sequence: CASSFDSSYEQYF. CDR3 coding DNA: TGTGCCAGCAGCTTCGACAGTTCCTACGAGCAGTACTTC.

The chain couples TRBV7-8 to TRBJ2-1; 16 nucleotides align to TRBD2. Germline lookup yields CDR1 SGHVS and CDR2 FQNEAQ. The CDR3 is 19 residues long. V gave up 5 bases and J gave up 0 bases; unmatched junction bases: 7. The CDR3 DNA reads as TGTGCCAGCAGCGAGGGACTAGCGGGAGGGCCCCCCTCCTACAATGAGCAGTTCTTC. It specifies CASSEGLAGGPPSYNEQFF.

The genes are TRBV11-3 and TRBJ2-5; perhaps TRBD2 as D (5 bases). Germline V gives CDR1 SGHNT, CDR2 YENEEA. V was clipped by 3 bases and J by 5 bases, with 16 bases between them. CDR3 length: 15 amino acids. The CDR3 coding sequence is TGTGCCAGCAGCTTCGGACTCAACGGTGAGGAGACCCAGTACTTC. Its translation is CASSFGLNGEETQYF.